This T cell receptor (beta chain) was found in a study of shared clonotypes between healthy human individuals. Study-wide context: For every donor, three CD4 naive, three CD4 memory, two CD8 naive and one CD8 memory plates were used.

The CDR3 sequence is 13 residues long. Trimming stripped 5 bases from V and 3 bases from J, with 11 bases between. Germline V gene data show CDR1 as SGHRS and CDR2 as YFSETQ. Repertoires were generated with immunoSEQ multiplex PCR, while TCRdb's copy carries only in-frame clones and drops some. The sample records about 2.3 million clones, roughly 93% being singletons. The receptor comes from a man aged 18-30 years in good health. Some clones in this sample may be carry-over from other donors' samples. The material sequenced was naive CD4+ T cells from PBMCs. Subset in this sample: CD45RA+ positively selected. The chain joins TRBV5-1 to TRBJ1-1; possible D gene TRBD1, 5 bases. The CDR3 spells CASSTTTDTEAFF. The CDR3 DNA is TGCGCCAGCAGTACTACGACAGACACTGAAGCTTTCTTT.